These T cell receptor beta chains were read from a single sample in a study of cytomegalovirus exposure and HLA in healthy donors. Only in-frame clones appear in the TCRdb table, and some are missing; sequencing was by immunoSEQ multiplex PCR. The sample contains roughly 160,000 clones, around 77% of which appear only once. The sample comprised PBMCs. These receptors all come from a woman in her thirties in good health and CMV-seronegative. Each CDR3 is given with its conserved first and last residue. Each record gives: D gene, CDR3 length, clone size, J gene, V gene, CDR3 protein, CDR3 DNA. D genes are given only for firm matches. Size is omitted from some rows. Given values are once, few, many or a class for expanded clones.

.,14,.,TRBJ2-7,TRBV9,CASSVDGLAYEQYF,TGTGCCAGCAGCGTAGACGGACTCGCCTACGAGCAGTACTTC
TRBD1,17,.,TRBJ1-2,TRBV10-3,CAISESKSQGAGYGYTF,TGTGCCATCAGTGAGTCAAAGTCCCAGGGGGCCGGGTATGGCTACACCTTC
.,18,.,TRBJ1-2,TRBV29-1,CSVEGPAGQSFSNYGYSF,TGCAGCGTTGAAGGACCGGCAGGACAGTCTTTTTCTAACTATGGCTACTCCTTC
.,14,.,TRBJ2-7,TRBV9,CASSASGTSNEQYF,TGTGCCAGCAGCGCCTCCGGGACATCTAACGAGCAGTACTTC
TRBD2,15,few,TRBJ2-7,TRBV6-5,CASRTTGTSIYEQYF,TGTGCCAGCAGGACAACCGGGACTAGCATTTACGAGCAGTACTTC
.,13,.,TRBJ2-5,TRBV6-6,CASRDQGIETQYF,TGTGCCAGCAGAGACCAGGGCATAGAGACCCAGTACTTC
.,14,few,TRBJ1-2,TRBV6-1,CASTPGGTDYGYTF,TGTGCCAGCACGCCGGGAGGGACGGACTATGGCTACACCTTC
.,11,.,TRBJ1-2,TRBV30,CAWSVMRGYTF,TGTGCCTGGAGTGTGATGCGTGGCTACACCTTC
.,15,.,TRBJ1-2,TRBV9,CASSVDTLSNYGYTF,TGTGCCAGCAGCGTCGACACACTTAGTAACTATGGCTACACCTTC
.,10,few,TRBJ2-7,TRBV5-8,CASSFFEQYF,TGTGCCAGCAGCTTTTTCGAGCAGTACTTC
TRBD2,16,.,TRBJ2-3,TRBV5-1,CASSHGGDYFTDTQYF,TGCGCCAGCAGCCACGGGGGGGACTACTTCACAGATACGCAGTATTTT
TRBD1,12,.,TRBJ2-7,TRBV2,CAGQEESYEQYF,TGTGCTGGACAGGAGGAATCCTACGAGCAGTACTTC
.,16,.,TRBJ2-3,TRBV11-2,CASGATRGESTDTQYF,TGTGCCAGCGGCGCCACCCGCGGGGAATCCACAGATACGCAGTATTTT
TRBD2,15,once,TRBJ2-7,TRBV25-1,CASSELAGAVYEQYF,TGTGCCAGCAGTGAACTAGCGGGGGCCGTATACGAGCAGTACTTC
TRBD1,14,.,TRBJ2-7,TRBV5-6,CASSRDRDISEQYF,TGTGCCAGCAGCCGGGACAGGGATATTAGCGAGCAGTACTTC
.,17,once,TRBJ2-2,TRBV21-1,CASSNPKRGGHWGELFF,TGTGCCAGCAGCAATCCGAAGCGGGGGGGTCACTGGGGGGAGCTGTTTTTT
.,17,.,TRBJ1-3,TRBV28,CASSLPIRGYSGNTIYF,TGTGCCAGCAGTTTACCCATCAGGGGATACTCTGGAAACACCATATATTTT
TRBD1,15,.,TRBJ1-3,TRBV5-8,CASSLYGTAGNTIYF,TGTGCCAGCAGCTTGTATGGGACAGCTGGAAACACCATATATTTT
TRBD2,15,few,TRBJ2-2,TRBV6-5,CASRGARGEAGELFF,TGTGCCAGCCGGGGTGCGCGGGGGGAAGCCGGGGAGCTGTTTTTT
.,13,.,TRBJ1-1,TRBV19,CASSIVGGSSAFF,TGTGCCAGTAGTATAGTTGGAGGGAGTTCGGCTTTCTTT
TRBD2,15,.,TRBJ2-3,TRBV7-2,CASSRLAGSTDTQYF,TGTGCCAGCAGTCGACTAGCGGGATCCACAGATACGCAGTATTTT
.,15,.,TRBJ1-5,TRBV6-5,CASSYSIGPNQPQHF,TGTGCCAGCAGTTACTCAATTGGGCCCAATCAGCCCCAGCATTTT
.,12,.,TRBJ1-2,TRBV2,CASSRGGYGYTF,TGTGCCAGCAGCAGGGGTGGCTATGGCTACACCTTC
.,16,.,TRBJ2-3,TRBV5-1,CASRPGATVGTDTQYF,TGCGCCAGCAGACCCGGTGCTACGGTGGGCACAGATACGCAGTATTTT
.,14,.,TRBJ1-2,TRBV2,CASSLGGLGYGYTF,TGTGCCAGCAGCCTCGGGGGGCTTGGCTATGGCTACACCTTC
TRBD1,13,once,TRBJ1-2,TRBV11-2,CASSPGQDYGYTF,TGTGCCAGCAGCCCGGGACAGGACTATGGCTACACCTTC
.,14,.,TRBJ2-3,TRBV7-3,CASSSHHRTDTQYF,TGTGCCAGCAGCAGCCACCATCGCACAGATACGCAGTATTTT
.,13,.,TRBJ2-5,TRBV7-8,CASSSSGVETQYF,TGTGCCAGCAGCTCGTCAGGGGTAGAGACCCAGTACTTC
.,13,.,TRBJ2-7,TRBV27,CASSTRPRTGKYF,TGTGCCAGCAGTACCCGTCCCAGGACGGGGAAGTACTTC
.,14,.,TRBJ1-1,TRBV6-5,CASSYNQGRTEAFF,TGTGCCAGCAGTTACAATCAGGGAAGGACTGAAGCTTTCTTT